Below, 24 T cell receptor beta chains from the same sample are listed, as sequenced in a study of beta chain features in type 1 diabetes. Expressed TCRB transcripts were sequenced, since all the RNA that had been isolated was reverse transcribed. Sequenced by immunoSEQ multiplex PCR; TCRdb stores in-frame clones only, minus some. The sample includes over 150,000 clones, 6.5% to 8.5% seen only once; the top ten take roughly 0.5%. Study-wide findings and caveats: TCRB CDR3s were moderately but significantly shorter in Type 1 diabetes patients in all four CD4+ subsets.

The antigens for these receptors are not known. Sequencing was performed on central memory CD4+ T cells from blood. The receptors stem from a man aged 18 to 35 with type 1 diabetes.

This clone was observed a handful of times. The chain couples TRBV27 to TRBJ2-1, with D maybe TRBD2 (6 bases). Trimming cost V 3 bases and J 9 bases, with 12 bases left between them. This CDR3 region has 13 residues. Germline V gene sequence: CDR1 MNHEY, CDR2 SMNVEV (reference sequence). CDR3 bases: TGTGCCAGCAGTTTCGGGCGGGGCCGTGAGCAGTTCTTC. As protein: CASSFGRGREQFF.

CDR3 in amino acids: CASSAIRTTEAFF. The DNA for the CDR3 is TGCGCCAGCAGTGCTATACGAACCACTGAAGCTTTCTTT. The gene calls are TRBV10-1 and TRBJ1-1; D is unclear. The germline V gene has CDR1 WNHNN and CDR2 SYGVQD (reference sequence). The V gene lost 4 bases and the J gene lost 4 bases, with 10 bases spanning the gap. The CDR3 has 13 amino acids.

The table lists this clone with a few counts. The J gene is TRBJ1-2, the V gene TRBV30; TRBD1 matches at 8 bases. Germline V gives CDR1 GTSNPN, CDR2 SVGIG (reference sequence). The CDR3 sequence is 15 residues long. Germline trimming cut 3 bases from V and 4 bases from J; bases unmatched to any gene: 10. The CDR3, as DNA: TGTGCCTGGAGGGGGGGGGCGACAGGGGCCTATGGCTACACCTTC. Translation gives CAWRGGATGAYGYTF.

This clone was detected only a few times. The CDR3 spells CASSEVAYGGEQYF. The CDR3 coding sequence is TGTGCCAGCAGTGAAGTGGCATATGGAGGCGAGCAGTACTTC. The chain is built from TRBV6-1 and TRBJ2-7; the D gene is possibly TRBD2 (5 bases). The germline V gene has CDR1 MNHNS and CDR2 SASEGT. The CDR3 spans 14 residues. With 1 base removed from V and 6 bases from J, the gap between germline ends came to 13 bases.

The table lists this clone with a few counts. V usage is TRBV7-6 and J usage is TRBJ2-2, with 9 bases matching TRBD2. This CDR3 contains 19 residues. Per germline, CDR1 SGHVS and CDR2 FNYEAQ. The trim removed 4 bases at V and 3 bases at J, leaving 15 bases unmatched. CDR3 region: CASSWGGAAGGPYTGELFF. The CDR3 DNA follows: TGTGCCAGCAGCTGGGGCGGCGCTGCGGGAGGGCCCTACACCGGGGAGCTGTTTTTT.

The chain is built from TRBV29-1 and TRBJ1-1, with D unresolved. Per germline, CDR1 SQVTM and CDR2 ANQGSEA. This CDR3 has 14 residues. Trimming shortened V by 4 bases and J by 0 bases, and 12 bases separated the two germline ends. CDR3 protein: CSVAREPMNTEAFF. The CDR3 DNA reads as TGCAGCGTTGCACGGGAACCTATGAACACTGAAGCTTTCTTT.

CDR3 DNA: TGTGCCAGCGCCCGGGGGGATAATCAGCCCCAGCATTTT. It translates to CASARGDNQPQHF. The chain recombines TRBV25-1 with TRBJ1-5, with D possibly being TRBD1 (5 bases). CDR1 and CDR2 (germline): MGHDK, SYGVNS. The CDR3 sequence is 13 residues long. Trimming stripped 8 bases from V and 4 bases from J, with 12 bases between.

The rearrangement uses TRBV5-1 and TRBJ1-2; 7 bases agree with TRBD1. Unmatched junction bases numbered 11, after V lost 5 bases and J lost 4 bases. The CDR3 has 15 amino acids. Germline CDR1 reads SGHRS; CDR2 reads YFSETQ. The CDR3 bases are TGCGCCAGCAGATATTCCGGGACAGAGATCTATGGCTACACCTTC. Translating it yields CASRYSGTEIYGYTF.

The chain links TRBV5-4 to TRBJ2-5; TRBD2 agrees at 12 bases. This CDR3 contains 15 residues. V trimming: 4 bases; J trimming: 5 bases; junction bases outside the gene matches: 6. Germline V gene data show CDR1 as SGHNT and CDR2 as YYREEE (reference sequence). Written as DNA, the CDR3 is TGTGCCAGCAGCCGCGCCCTAGCGGGAGGGGAGACCCAGTACTTC. Translated, it gives CASSRALAGGETQYF.

J is TRBJ1-1 and V is TRBV15, with D possibly TRBD1 on 5 matching bases. This CDR3 is 14 amino acids long. The germline CDR1 and CDR2 sequences are LNHNV and YYDKDF (reference sequence). V was cut by 8 bases and J by 1 base, with 14 bases left in between. In DNA, the CDR3 is TGTGCCACCGGGCAGGGCTCCCGGAACACTGAAGCTTTCTTT. It codes for CATGQGSRNTEAFF.

This clone has more than one count but fewer than ten. The chain employs TRBV6-6 and TRBJ2-3; TRBD1 is a possible D gene (6 bases). There are 12 residues in the CDR3. Germline assignment: CDR1 MNHNY and CDR2 SVGAGI (reference sequence). V was trimmed by 7 bases and J by 5 bases, leaving 10 bases between them. CDR3: CASISQGDTQYF. The CDR3 DNA is TGTGCCAGCATTTCACAGGGAGATACGCAGTATTTT.

In this sample, this clone turned up a few times. This chain uses TRBV28 with TRBJ2-7; 8 bases match TRBD1. Trimming at V came to 5 bases and at J to 3 bases, leaving 3 bases not matched to a gene. The CDR3 sequence is 13 residues long. Per germline, CDR1 MDHEN and CDR2 SYDVKM. CDR3 loop: CASSPGQDYEQYF. The CDR3 nucleotides read TGTGCCAGCAGTCCGGGACAGGACTACGAGCAGTACTTC.

This clone was recorded a few times. This chain uses TRBV5-4 with TRBJ1-6; 8 bases fit TRBD1. Germline assignment: CDR1 SGHNT and CDR2 YYREEE (reference sequence). The V and J ends lost 7 bases and 2 bases, in that order; junction bases with no gene match: 2. The CDR3 covers 14 residues. CDR3 loop: CASGTGPYNSPLHF. CDR3 DNA sequence: TGTGCCAGCGGGACAGGACCCTATAATTCACCCCTCCACTTT.

This chain uses TRBV5-4 with TRBJ2-2; tentative D call: TRBD2 (6 bases). Germline CDR1 and CDR2: SGHNT and YYREEE (reference sequence). Trimming removed 4 bases at V and 2 bases at J, with 12 bases between. This CDR3 spans 15 amino acids. CDR3 in amino acids: CASSPAGYNTGELFF. The CDR3 nucleotides read TGTGCCAGCAGCCCCGCGGGATATAACACCGGGGAGCTGTTTTTT.

This chain joins TRBV2 and TRBJ2-5; maybe TRBD2 (6 bases). CDR1 is SNHLY and CDR2 is FYNNEI in the germline V gene. The V and J ends lost 4 bases and 1 base respectively, with 10 bases between them. The CDR3 has 14 amino acids. The CDR3, as DNA: TGTGCCAGCAGTGGGCGGGACTTCCAAGAGACCCAGTACTTC. Protein sequence: CASSGRDFQETQYF. The full variable domain, completed using reference TRBV2 and TRBJ2-5, is EPEVTQTPSHQVTQMGQEVILRCVPISNHLYFYWYRQILGQKVEFLVSFYNNEISEKSEIFDDQFSVERPDGSNFTLKIRSTKLEDSAMYFCASSGRDFQETQYFGPGTRLLVL.

This sequence joins TRBV28 and TRBJ2-1; D is unresolved. This CDR3 region has 15 residues. Germline loops: CDR1 MDHEN, CDR2 SYDVKM. V was clipped by 6 bases and J by 3 bases, with 15 bases between them. The CDR3 loop is CASSPRGQNYNEQFF. CDR3 DNA: TGTGCCAGCAGCCCCCGCGGTCAGAACTACAATGAGCAGTTCTTC.

The chain joins TRBV11-2 to TRBJ2-5; weak D call: TRBD1 (6 bases). The germline V and J ends were trimmed by 5 bases and 4 bases, with 14 bases remaining between them. CDR3 length: 14 amino acids. CDR1 is SGHAT, CDR2 FQNNGV, per germline. CDR3 coding DNA: TGTGCCAGCAGCGTAAACAGGGTACTAGAGACCCAGTACTTC. Translating gives CASSVNRVLETQYF.

This clone was observed many times. The V call is TRBV29-1, the J call TRBJ2-7, with TRBD2 identical over 10 bases. This CDR3 contains 15 residues. V lost 7 bases and J lost 3; bases outside the gene matches: 12. Germline lookup yields CDR1 SQVTM and CDR2 ANQGSEA. The CDR3 sequence: CSALSGTSANYEQYF. The DNA of the CDR3 is TGCAGCGCCCTTTCTGGGACTAGCGCGAACTACGAGCAGTACTTC.

The CDR3 loop is CASSIGAPYEQYF. The CDR3 nucleotides read TGTGCCAGTAGTATTGGGGCACCCTACGAGCAGTACTTC. The chain employs TRBV19 and TRBJ2-7; possible D gene TRBD1, 5 bases. V gave up 3 bases and J gave up 2 bases, with 8 bases separating them. The CDR3 has 13 residues. Per germline, CDR1 LNHDA and CDR2 SQIVND (reference sequence).

The J gene is TRBJ2-7, the V gene TRBV28; 10 positions match TRBD2. This CDR3 region has 15 residues. J lost 5 bases, V lost 8 bases, and 12 bases had no gene match. Looked up from germline, CDR1 is MDHEN and CDR2 is SYDVKM. The CDR3 region is CASLSSGAGGHEQYF. The CDR3 bases are TGTGCCAGCCTTAGCTCTGGAGCGGGGGGGCACGAGCAGTACTTC.

This clone was seen a handful of times. The chain couples TRBV2 to TRBJ2-5; weak D call: TRBD1 (5 bases). V was trimmed by 6 bases and J by 0 bases, leaving 11 bases between them. This CDR3 is 14 amino acids long. Per germline, CDR1 SNHLY and CDR2 FYNNEI. The CDR3 sequence is CASRPQAYQETQYF. CDR3 nucleotides: TGTGCCAGCAGACCACAGGCGTACCAAGAGACCCAGTACTTC. Looking up the rest from reference TRBV2 and TRBJ2-5 gives the full variable domain: EPEVTQTPSHQVTQMGQEVILRCVPISNHLYFYWYRQILGQKVEFLVSFYNNEISEKSEIFDDQFSVERPDGSNFTLKIRSTKLEDSAMYFCASRPQAYQETQYFGPGTRLLVL.

This clone was counted between two and nine times. This chain uses TRBV28 with TRBJ1-5, with D perhaps TRBD1 (5 bases). CDR3 size: 12 residues. Germline loops: CDR1 MDHEN, CDR2 SYDVKM. With 8 bases removed from V and 3 bases from J, the gap between germline ends came to 8 bases. This CDR3 is CASGGANQPQHF. For the CDR3, the DNA is TGTGCCAGCGGCGGGGCCAATCAGCCCCAGCATTTT.

The sample holds a few counts of this clone. This rearrangement joins TRBV7-2 to TRBJ2-7; 9 positions agree with TRBD2. V trimming: 4 bases; J trimming: 3 bases; junction bases outside the gene matches: 4. Germline V lookup: CDR1 SGHTA, CDR2 FQGNSA. This CDR3 contains 14 residues. The CDR3 region is CASSWDSGSYEQYF. DNA of the CDR3: TGTGCCAGCAGCTGGGATAGCGGGAGCTACGAGCAGTACTTC.

The chain joins TRBV9 to TRBJ2-5, with D possibly being TRBD2 (7 bases). The germline V and J ends were trimmed by 0 bases and 4 bases, with 22 bases remaining between them. The CDR3 runs 18 residues. Per the germline V gene, CDR1 is SGDLS and CDR2 is YYNGEE. CDR3 in DNA: TGTGCCAGCAGCGTAGCCGGCCTGGGGTTCCGGGGGGCAGAGACCCAGTACTTC. Translating it yields CASSVAGLGFRGAETQYF.